One sample yielded the 8 T cell receptor beta chains listed below, sequenced in a study of shared clonotypes between healthy human individuals. Naive CD8 cells lacked CD45RO, underwent positive selection for CCR7 and left out terminally differentiated effector memory CD45RA+ cells. Some clones are missing from TCRdb's copy, which holds only in-frame ones; the method was immunoSEQ multiplex PCR. The top ten clones hold about 1.1% of a sample with some 2,000,000 clones, over 85% of them seen once. Sequencing was performed on naive CD8+ T cells sorted from blood. Receptors originate from a man aged 18 to 35 in good health.

V is TRBV2 and J is TRBJ1-6, with a possible D match to TRBD1 (6 bases). Germline CDR1 is SNHLY and CDR2 is FYNNEI. Trimming took 1 base from V and 6 from J, leaving 10 bases between them. The CDR3 covers 15 residues. The DNA for the CDR3 is TGTGCCAGCAGTGAAGAGGGGGAAGGTAATTCACCCCTCCACTTT. Its protein is CASSEEGEGNSPLHF.

This chain uses TRBV10-2 with TRBJ2-3; D is unclear. V gave up 2 bases and J gave up 2 bases, with 5 bases separating them. This CDR3 spans 13 amino acids. The germline CDR1 and CDR2 sequences are WSHSY and SAAADI. The CDR3 region is CASSEGVTDTQYF. CDR3 coding DNA: TGCGCCAGCAGTGAGGGCGTCACAGATACGCAGTATTTT.

The chain combines TRBV4-1 with TRBJ2-7; 7 bases are shared with TRBD1. Per germline, CDR1 MGHRA and CDR2 YSYEKL. V shed 4 bases and J 3 bases; nucleotides not matched to a gene: 9. This CDR3 region has 15 residues. Written as DNA, the CDR3 is TGCGCCAGCAGCCTGCGACAGGGAGTGATCTACGAGCAGTACTTC. It encodes CASSLRQGVIYEQYF.

The chain uses TRBV30 and TRBJ2-1; D may match TRBD1 or TRBD2 (5 bases each). The CDR3 is 11 amino acids. Trimming pared 6 bases from V and 9 bases from J, leaving 12 bases between. Germline values: CDR1 GTSNPN, CDR2 SVGIG (reference sequence). The CDR3 loop reads CACYLGVEQFF. The CDR3 bases are TGTGCCTGCTACCTGGGGGTTGAGCAGTTCTTC. Variable domain in full (rest from reference TRBV30 and TRBJ2-1): SQTIHQWPATLVQPVGSPLSLECTVEGTSNPNLYWYRQAAGRGLQLLFYSVGIGQISSEVPQNLSASRPQDRQFILSSKKLLLSDSGFYLCACYLGVEQFFGPGTRLTVL.

The chain has TRBV6-1 and TRBJ1-5; no firm D call. The V gene's germline CDR1 is MNHNS and CDR2 SASEGT. The CDR3 runs 14 residues. V was trimmed by 2 bases and J by 6 bases, leaving 11 bases between them. The CDR3 protein is CASSESGVIQPQHF. CDR3 sequence (DNA): TGTGCCAGCAGTGAATCCGGGGTCATTCAGCCCCAGCATTTT.

The rearrangement links TRBV2 to TRBJ2-2, with TRBD2 matching 14 bases. The CDR3 spans 16 residues. V dropped 3 bases and J dropped 4; count of bases not matched to a gene: 1. Germline CDR1 SNHLY, CDR2 FYNNEI. In DNA form, the CDR3 reads TGTGCCAGCAGTGACGGACTAGCGGGAGGCACCGGGGAGCTGTTTTTT. It yields the protein CASSDGLAGGTGELFF.

Note on this clone: This CDR3 is also generated by other DNA sequences in the sample. The rearrangement joins TRBV2 to TRBJ2-7; D gene uncertain. CDR1 and CDR2 from the germline V gene are SNHLY and FYNNEI. The CDR3 has 12 residues. Trimming cost V 3 bases and J 7 bases, with 10 bases left between them. The CDR3: CASSDLGWEQYF. Written as DNA, the CDR3 is TGTGCCAGCAGTGATCTTGGGTGGGAGCAGTACTTC.

This clone has just one count. The rearrangement links TRBV4-1 to TRBJ2-7; tentatively, D is TRBD2 (5 bases). Germline V gives CDR1 MGHRA, CDR2 YSYEKL. V shed 5 bases and J shed 5 bases, with 28 bases lying between them. The CDR3 covers 18 residues. The CDR3 bases are TGCGCCAGCAGCTATCAGGCGGGTAACGTGGCGTTTTTCGACGAGCAGTACTTC. It translates to CASSYQAGNVAFFDEQYF.